This passage covers 28 T cell receptor beta chains from one sample sequenced in a study of metastatic and nonmetastatic thyroid tumors. Every patient was untreated before thyroid surgery. TCRdb redid the clone calls on the PCR reads using MiXCR. The sample consists of some 69,000 clones, over 12% of them appearing once. The sequenced sample consisted of blood. Source of these receptors: a male donor with papillary thyroid cancer or a benign thyroid nodule (not recorded which). Some clones in this sample may be carry-over from other donors' samples.

In its sample, this clone was seen many times. This rearrangement joins TRBV6-1 to TRBJ2-7; a weak D match, TRBD2 (5 bases). V dropped 5 bases and J dropped 4 bases, with 12 bases sitting between them. CDR1 MNHNS and CDR2 SASEGT come from the germline V gene. The CDR3 has 13 residues. The CDR3 loop is CASSPKAVYEQYV. In DNA, the CDR3 is TGTGCCAGCAGTCCCAAAGCGGTTTACGAGCAGTACGTC.

The V gene is TRBV7-9, the J gene TRBJ1-2; D is ambiguous. This CDR3 spans 15 amino acids. Trimming shortened V by 6 bases and J by 4 bases, and 18 bases separated the two germline ends. Germline V CDR1 and CDR2: SEHNR, FQNEAQ (reference sequence). The CDR3 DNA is TGTGCCAGCAGTTATACGGCAGATAGTTTCTATGGCTACACCTTC. This codes for CASSYTADSFYGYTF.

This clone was counted at least ten times. The CDR3 DNA follows: TGTGCCAGCAGTCCCATCCGGGCTGAAGCTTTCTTT. As protein: CASSPIRAEAFF. The J gene is TRBJ1-1, the V gene TRBV12-3 or TRBV12-4; D remains unclear. V gave up 5 bases and J gave up 6 bases, with 10 bases separating them. This CDR3 has 12 amino acids.

Regarding this clone: With a much larger clone just one base away, this may be a read error. The chain joins TRBV29-1 to TRBJ1-1; perhaps TRBD1 as D (5 bases). V lost 5 bases and J lost 5, with 18 bases in between. This CDR3 spans 14 amino acids. Per the germline V gene, CDR1 is SQVTM and CDR2 is ANQGSEA. CDR3 loop: CSVYIGGFGTEAFF. In DNA, the CDR3 is TGCAGCGTTTATATTGGGGGGTTCGGGACTGAAGCTTTCTTT.

This sequence joins TRBV20-1 and TRBJ2-1; D is unclear. Trimming took off 3 bases at V and 2 bases at J, with 11 bases between the two ends. The CDR3 has 14 residues. Germline lookup yields CDR1 DFQATT and CDR2 SNEGSKA (reference sequence). This CDR3 is CSARGFTTYNEQFF. CDR3 DNA sequence: TGCAGTGCTAGGGGATTTACTACCTACAATGAGCAGTTCTTC.

The V gene is TRBV3-1, the J gene TRBJ2-2; weak D call: TRBD2 (6 bases). This CDR3 is 17 amino acids long. Germline CDR1 LGHDT, CDR2 YNNKEL (reference sequence). With 3 bases removed from V and 4 bases from J, the gap between germline ends came to 18 bases. DNA of the CDR3: TGTGCCAGCAGCCAGAGAAGGTCTAGCGTGCGCACCGGGGAGCTGTTTTTT. Protein: CASSQRRSSVRTGELFF.

This clone was detected many times. The chain carries TRBV18 and TRBJ2-7; tentative D call: TRBD1 (6 bases). CDR3 length equals 13 residues. Deletions cut 3 bases from V and 3 bases from J, with 9 bases between. The germline V gene has CDR1 KGHSH and CDR2 LQKENI. Here the CDR3 reads CASSPGQIYEQYF. DNA for the CDR3: TGTGCCAGCTCACCGGGACAAATCTACGAGCAGTACTTC.

This clone showed up many times. This rearrangement joins TRBV9 to TRBJ2-1; 8 bases match TRBD2. V shed 3 bases and J 9 bases; nucleotides not matched to a gene: 14. Germline CDR1 reads SGDLS; CDR2 reads YYNGEE. This CDR3 comprises 16 residues. The CDR3 loop is CASSGSGRSWHSEQFF. The CDR3 bases are TGTGCCAGCAGCGGAAGCGGGAGAAGTTGGCACAGTGAGCAGTTCTTC.

This clone was seen many times. The rearrangement uses TRBV10-1 and TRBJ2-5; possibly TRBD2 for D (6 bases). Germline values: CDR1 WNHNN, CDR2 SYGVQD (reference sequence). CDR3 length: 14 amino acids. The V end lost 4 bases, the J end lost 4 bases, and 13 bases lay between the germline ends. CDR3 DNA: TGCGCCAGCAGTGCCTCGGGAGCCCCAGAGACCCAGTACTTC. It yields the protein CASSASGAPETQYF.

Many counts were recorded for this clone. The CDR3 sequence: CASSVSGYNEQFF. CDR3 nucleotides: TGTGCCAGCAGCGTCTCCGGTTACAATGAGCAGTTCTTC. This sequence joins TRBV9 and TRBJ2-1; D remains ambiguous. There are 13 residues in the CDR3. The V and J ends lost 2 bases and 4 bases respectively, with 7 bases between them. Germline V gives CDR1 SGDLS, CDR2 YYNGEE.

This clone has a count of ten or more. The chain uses TRBV20-1 and TRBJ2-1; D remains ambiguous. Germline values: CDR1 DFQATT, CDR2 SNEGSKA (reference sequence). This CDR3 has 15 amino acids. V dropped 2 bases and J dropped 6 bases, with 17 bases sitting between them. CDR3 in amino acids: CSARIAVAFSNEQFF. In DNA form, the CDR3 reads TGCAGTGCTAGAATAGCCGTCGCCTTCTCCAATGAGCAGTTCTTC.

At least ten counts were recorded for this clone. The chain uses TRBV6-1 and TRBJ2-7; D ambiguous. The CDR3 covers 14 residues. Germline CDR1 and CDR2: MNHNS and SASEGT. V lost 0 bases and J 0 bases, leaving 6 bases between the germline ends. The CDR3 region has the DNA TGTGCCAGCAGTGAAGCTCCCACCTCCTACGAGCAGTACTTC. It yields the protein CASSEAPTSYEQYF.

This chain links TRBV6-1 with TRBJ2-7; weak D call: TRBD2 (6 bases). The CDR3 sequence is 14 residues long. Germline lookup yields CDR1 MNHNS and CDR2 SASEGT. Trimming removed 3 bases at V and 0 bases at J, with 9 bases between. Here the CDR3 DNA reads TGTGCCAGCAGTGACGGCGGGGCCTCCTACGAGCAGTACTTC. Residues: CASSDGGASYEQYF.

This chain uses TRBV20-1 with TRBJ2-3, with TRBD2 matching 7 bases. The CDR3 totals 16 residues. V lost 1 base, J lost 2 bases, and 9 bases stayed unmatched. The germline V gene encodes CDR1 DFQATT and CDR2 SNEGSKA (reference sequence). The CDR3: CSARGLGGSPTDTQYF. In DNA form, the CDR3 reads TGCAGTGCTAGAGGTTTGGGCGGGAGTCCCACAGATACGCAGTATTTT.

This clone was seen repeatedly, ten times or more. At the DNA level, this CDR3 is encoded by other sequences in the same sample as well. The CDR3 DNA reads as TGCGCCAGCAGCTTGCCGCAGTCCAATTCACCCCTCCACTTT. It specifies CASSLPQSNSPLHF. The chain links TRBV5-1 to TRBJ1-6, with D unresolved. Germline assignment: CDR1 SGHRS and CDR2 YFSETQ. The V and J ends lost 1 base and 7 bases respectively, with 9 bases between them. The CDR3 totals 14 residues.

A note on this clone: A much larger clone sits a single nucleotide away, making a read error possible. The chain uses TRBV20-1 and TRBJ2-5, with unresolved D. V lost 5 bases to trimming and J lost 5 bases, with 9 bases between them. This CDR3 is 11 amino acids long. CDR1 is DFQATT, CDR2 SNEGSKA, per germline (reference sequence). The CDR3 region has the DNA TGCAGTGCTTCCAAGGCTGAGACCCAGTACTTC. Its protein product is CSASKAETQYF.

This clone was recorded at least ten times. The V gene is TRBV6-4, the J gene TRBJ2-1, with D hard to call. Trimming shortened V by 0 bases and J by 6 bases, and 6 bases separated the two germline ends. The CDR3 consists of 13 residues. CDR1 and CDR2 (germline): MRHNA, SNTAGT. The CDR3 sequence is CASSDSDANEQFF. CDR3 coding DNA: TGTGCCAGCAGTGACTCAGACGCCAATGAGCAGTTCTTC.

This clone was seen repeatedly, ten times or more. The genes are TRBV6-2 or TRBV6-3 and TRBJ1-6; 7 bases fit TRBD1. The CDR3 sequence is 14 residues long. J gave up 9 bases and V 7 bases, and 9 bases lay outside the gene matches. The germline gives CDR1 MNHEY, CDR2 SVGEGT. The CDR3 DNA reads TGTGCCAGCACCCCGAGAGGGGGCGGTTCACCCCTCCACTTT. This encodes CASTPRGGGSPLHF.

This clone was seen many times. The genes are TRBV12-3 or TRBV12-4 and TRBJ2-1; 7 bases agree with TRBD2. V was clipped by 7 bases and J by 4 bases; unmatched bases: 10. The CDR3 sequence is 15 residues long. This CDR3 reads CASILGGGLYNEQFF. Here the CDR3 DNA reads TGTGCCAGCATCCTGGGCGGGGGACTGTACAATGAGCAGTTCTTC.

This clone was detected ten times or more. The chain couples TRBV20-1 to TRBJ1-5; 10 bases agree with TRBD1. Losses at the gene ends were 3 bases for V and 6 bases for J; bases not matched to a gene: 8. Germline assignment: CDR1 DFQATT and CDR2 SNEGSKA (reference sequence). CDR3 length equals 15 residues. DNA for the CDR3: TGCAGTGCTAGCCTGACAGGGGGCGATGGTCAGCCCCAGCATTTT. This translates into CSASLTGGDGQPQHF.

This clone was recorded many times. This chain links TRBV28 with TRBJ2-1; D not certain. Germline V gene lookup returns CDR1 MDHEN and CDR2 SYDVKM. This CDR3 comprises 13 residues. V was cut by 0 bases and J by 3 bases, with 3 bases left in between. This chain's CDR3 is CASSLWGYNEQFF. For the CDR3, the DNA is TGTGCCAGCAGTTTATGGGGCTACAATGAGCAGTTCTTC. The full variable domain, rest sourced from reference TRBV28 and TRBJ2-1, is DVKVTQSSRYLVKRTGEKVFLECVQDMDHENMFWYRQDPGLGLRLIYFSYDVKMKEKGDIPEGYSVSREKKERFSLILESASTNQTSMYLCASSLWGYNEQFFGPGTRLTVL.

This clone was found many times. The chain uses TRBV9 and TRBJ2-1; 9 bases are a match to TRBD2. The CDR3 covers 15 residues. V lost 0 bases, J lost 7 bases, and 5 bases stayed unmatched. From germline, CDR1 is SGDLS and CDR2 YYNGEE. CDR3 residues: CASSVALAGLNEQFF. The CDR3 DNA sequence: TGTGCCAGCAGCGTAGCTCTAGCGGGGTTGAATGAGCAGTTCTTC.

This clone was counted at least ten times. The CDR3 DNA follows: TGCGCCAGCAGCCTCCCTCGTCCAGCTCGGGATACGCAGTATTTT. Its protein product is CASSLPRPARDTQYF. The chain combines TRBV4-1 with TRBJ2-3; D remains unclear. The length of the CDR3 is 15 residues. V was cut by 4 bases and J by 6 bases, with 17 bases left in between. In germline, CDR1 is MGHRA, CDR2 YSYEKL.

Ten or more counts support this clone. V usage is TRBV18 and J usage is TRBJ1-6; D may be TRBD1 (6 bases). V was shortened by 4 bases and J by 9 bases, with 22 bases between the two germline ends. The CDR3 length is 17 residues. Per the germline V gene, CDR1 is KGHSH and CDR2 is LQKENI. CDR3 coding DNA: TGTGCCAGCTCACAACAGGGTGGCGGTAATGTCGGTTCACCCCTCCACTTT. Encoded protein: CASSQQGGGNVGSPLHF.

The genes are TRBV6-1 and TRBJ2-7; 10 bases line up with TRBD1. Germline values: CDR1 MNHNS, CDR2 SASEGT. This CDR3 region has 15 residues. The CDR3 nucleotides read TGTGCCAGCAGTGAAGTGACAGGGGGCTCCTACGATCAGTACGTC. Residues: CASSEVTGGSYDQYV.

This clone was recorded many times. This chain joins TRBV5-1 and TRBJ2-1; TRBD1 is a possible D gene (5 bases). CDR1 and CDR2 (germline): SGHRS, YFSETQ. V lost 0 bases and J 10 bases, leaving 8 bases between the germline ends. This CDR3 has 12 amino acids. In nucleotides, the CDR3 is TGCGCCAGCAGCTTGGAGCAGGGCGAGCAGTTCTTC. Translating gives CASSLEQGEQFF.

This clone was found many times. Possible read error: a much larger clone is one base away. The chain employs TRBV6-6 and TRBJ2-2, with unresolved D. CDR1 and CDR2 (germline): MNHNY, SVGAGI (reference sequence). The CDR3 has 13 amino acids. Here the CDR3 DNA reads TGTGCCAGCAGTTACTCGATCACCGGTGAGCTGTTTTTT. This codes for CASSYSITGELFF.

This clone was counted many times. This same CDR3 is encoded by further DNA sequences in the sample. The chain has TRBV10-3 and TRBJ1-4; a possible D gene is TRBD1 (5 bases). Per the germline V gene, CDR1 is ENHRY and CDR2 is SYGVKD. V was pared by 4 bases and J by 2 bases, with 5 bases between. The CDR3 has 13 amino acids. This CDR3 reads CAISGDTNEKLFF. CDR3 DNA: TGTGCCATCAGTGGGGACACTAATGAAAAACTGTTTTTT.